These 8 T cell receptor beta chains were all obtained from the same sample, sequenced in a study of cytomegalovirus exposure and HLA in healthy donors. Amplification used 60 Vbeta primers and 13 Jbeta primers. Sequencing used immunoSEQ multiplex PCR; TCRdb keeps in-frame clones, though not all of them. The data contain fewer than 150,000 clones, about 72% of them singletons. Input material: PBMCs. The source is a man aged 45-60 years in good health and CMV-seropositive.

Concerning this clone itself: Other DNA sequences in the sample encode the same CDR3. The chain recombines TRBV7-2 with TRBJ2-1; TRBD2 matches at 9 bases. Germline V CDR1 and CDR2: SGHTA, FQGNSA. V shed 4 bases, J shed 3 bases, and the junction held 10 bases outside the gene matches. The CDR3 is 17 residues long. DNA for the CDR3: TGTGCCAGCAGCTCACGCGGTGATAGCGGGGGCTACAATGAGCAGTTCTTC. Its translation is CASSSRGDSGGYNEQFF.

This clone was recorded only once. This chain joins TRBV19 and TRBJ1-5; 11 bases map to TRBD1. The CDR3 has 15 residues. V lost 3 bases to trimming and J lost 7 bases; unmatched junction nucleotides: 5. Germline V CDR1 and CDR2: LNHDA, SQIVND (reference sequence). CDR3 DNA sequence: TGTGCCAGTAGTATCGGGACAGGGGGAGTCCAGCCCCAGCATTTT. Translation gives CASSIGTGGVQPQHF.

The chain couples TRBV10-3 to TRBJ2-5; TRBD2 matches 7 bases. V lost 6 bases, J lost 2 bases, and 3 bases stayed unmatched. This CDR3 is 13 amino acids long. From germline, CDR1 is ENHRY and CDR2 SYGVKD. The CDR3 region has the DNA TGTGCCATCAGGAGAGCGGGGCAAGAGACCCAGTACTTC. It translates to CAIRRAGQETQYF.

This clone was detected a few times. The V gene is TRBV2, the J gene TRBJ1-2; 7 nucleotides line up with TRBD1. V shed 0 bases, J shed 7 bases, and the junction held 8 bases outside the gene matches. Germline loops: CDR1 SNHLY, CDR2 FYNNEI. There are 15 residues in the CDR3. The CDR3 is CASSEAGKGAGGYTF. CDR3 coding DNA: TGTGCCAGCAGTGAAGCGGGAAAGGGGGCAGGTGGCTACACCTTC. The full variable domain, in which reference TRBV2 and TRBJ1-2 provide the parts outside the CDR3, is EPEVTQTPSHQVTQMGQEVILRCVPISNHLYFYWYRQILGQKVEFLVSFYNNEISEKSEIFDDQFSVERPDGSNFTLKIRSTKLEDSAMYFCASSEAGKGAGGYTFGSGTRLTVV.

The V and J genes are TRBV2 and TRBJ1-2; 10 bases align to TRBD1. The CDR3 extends over 16 amino acids. The V segment lost 5 bases and the J segment 4 bases; nucleotides outside the gene matches: 10. Germline lookup yields CDR1 SNHLY and CDR2 FYNNEI. CDR3 bases: TGTGCCAGCAGTTATCTCCGGGACAGGGGTCCCTATGGCTACACCTTC. Protein product: CASSYLRDRGPYGYTF.

The V call is TRBV5-1, the J call TRBJ2-5; 10 bases line up with TRBD2. The junction had 7 bases not matched to a gene; V was cut back by 3 bases and J by 5 bases. The CDR3 contains 15 residues. Germline CDR1 reads SGHRS; CDR2 reads YFSETQ. The CDR3 DNA is TGCGCCAGCAGCTCGACTTTGACTAGCGGGGAGACCCAGTACTTC. The encoded protein is CASSSTLTSGETQYF.

The rearrangement links TRBV11-3 to TRBJ1-6; the D gene is possibly TRBD1 (5 bases). Germline V gene lookup returns CDR1 SGHNT and CDR2 YENEEA. Trimming removed 5 bases from V and 6 bases from J, with 17 bases in between. The CDR3 has 16 residues. CDR3 DNA sequence: TGTGCCAGCAGCCTTAACGGGCAGGGAGGTAATTCACCCCTCCACTTT. Translating gives CASSLNGQGGNSPLHF.

There are a few counts of this clone. Other nucleotide sequences in the sample specify the same CDR3. For the CDR3, the DNA is TGCGCCAGCAGCTTGGCCGACGAGCAGTACTTC. Translation: CASSLADEQYF. The gene calls are TRBV5-1 and TRBJ2-7; D is unresolved. The ends were cut back, 0 bases at V and 5 bases at J, with 3 bases in the middle. CDR1 SGHRS and CDR2 YFSETQ come from the germline V gene. The CDR3 totals 11 residues.